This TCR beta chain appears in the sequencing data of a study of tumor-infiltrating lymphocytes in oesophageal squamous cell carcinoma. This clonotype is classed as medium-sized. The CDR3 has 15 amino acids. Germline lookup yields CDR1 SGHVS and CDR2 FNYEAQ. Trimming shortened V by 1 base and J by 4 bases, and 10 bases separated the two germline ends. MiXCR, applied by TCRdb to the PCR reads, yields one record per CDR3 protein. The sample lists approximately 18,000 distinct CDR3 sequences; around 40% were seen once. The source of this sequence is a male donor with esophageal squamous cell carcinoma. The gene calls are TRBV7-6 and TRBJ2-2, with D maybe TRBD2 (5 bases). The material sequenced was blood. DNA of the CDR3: TGTGCCAGCAGCTTAGGTACCCGGGGCACCGGGGAGCTGTTTTTT. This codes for CASSLGTRGTGELFF. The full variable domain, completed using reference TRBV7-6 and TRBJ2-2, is GAGVSQSPRYKVTKRGQDVALRCDPISGHVSLYWYRQALGQGPEFLTYFNYEAQQDKSGLPNDRFSAERPEGSISTLTIQRTEQRDSAMYRCASSLGTRGTGELFFGEGSRLTVL.